This T cell receptor (beta chain) was found in a study of CD8 T cells in Susac syndrome. RNA was extracted with the RNeasy kit, and a quantity of about 0.45 to 1 ug was reverse transcribed using random hexamers. With immunoSEQ multiplex PCR, TCR beta CDR3 was amplified across 54 Vbeta and 13 Jbeta. Using its own MiXCR run on the immunoSEQ multiplex PCR reads, TCRdb lists one record per CDR3 protein. Of about 300,000 distinct CDR3 sequences listed, about 88% are singletons. Germline CDR1 SQVTM, CDR2 ANQGSEA. J gave up 5 bases and V 5 bases, and 14 bases lay outside the gene matches. The CDR3 sequence is 15 residues long. CD8+ and CD4+ T cells taken from blood had their TCR beta sequenced. The multiple sclerosis control group consisted of treatment-naive patients whose relapsing-remitting disease, which was either stable or active, fulfilled revised McDonald criteria. FACS enriched CD8+ TEMRA cells, while bulk CD8+ and CD4+ were negatively isolated.

What was sequenced was CD8+ T cells from PBMCs. V and J are TRBV29-1 and TRBJ1-2; 7 nucleotides match TRBD1. The sequence was obtained from a human donor with multiple sclerosis. CDR3 protein: CSVPTQDRFGYGYTF. The CDR3 DNA sequence: TGCAGCGTTCCGACCCAGGACAGGTTTGGGTATGGCTACACCTTC. The full variable domain, in which reference TRBV29-1 and TRBJ1-2 provide the parts outside the CDR3, is SAVISQKPSRDICQRGTSLTIQCQVDSQVTMMFWYRQQPGQSLTLIATANQGSEATYESGFVIDKFPISRPNLTFSTLTVSNMSPEDSSIYLCSVPTQDRFGYGYTFGSGTRLTVV.